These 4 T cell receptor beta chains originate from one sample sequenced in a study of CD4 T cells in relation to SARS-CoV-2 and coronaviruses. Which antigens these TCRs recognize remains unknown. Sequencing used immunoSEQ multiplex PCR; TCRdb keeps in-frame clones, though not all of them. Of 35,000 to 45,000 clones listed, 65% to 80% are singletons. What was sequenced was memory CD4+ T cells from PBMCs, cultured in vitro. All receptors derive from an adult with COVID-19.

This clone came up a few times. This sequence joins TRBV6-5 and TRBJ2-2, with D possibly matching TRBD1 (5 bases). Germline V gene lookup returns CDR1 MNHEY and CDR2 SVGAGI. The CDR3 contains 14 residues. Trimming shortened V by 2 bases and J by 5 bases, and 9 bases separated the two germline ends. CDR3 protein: CASSYRGRTGELFF. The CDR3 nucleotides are TGTGCCAGCAGTTACAGGGGTAGGACCGGGGAGCTGTTTTTT.

The CDR3 DNA follows: TGTGCCAGCAGTTACTCTGCCGGGGGATCTAGTCAGCCCCAGCATTTT. Encoded protein: CASSYSAGGSSQPQHF. The chain uses TRBV6-2 or TRBV6-3 and TRBJ1-5; possibly TRBD1 for D (5 bases). V lost 0 bases and J lost 6, with 15 bases in between. CDR1 and CDR2 (germline): MNHEY, SVGEGT. CDR3 length equals 16 residues.

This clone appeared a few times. In DNA form, the CDR3 reads TGTGCCTGGAGGGGAAGCGGGAGAGGGTCCTACAATGAGCAGTTCTTC. It specifies CAWRGSGRGSYNEQFF. The chain combines TRBV30 with TRBJ2-1; the match to TRBD2 covers 8 bases. Trimming removed 3 bases from V and 1 base from J; junction bases left unmatched: 8. Germline V CDR1 and CDR2: GTSNPN, SVGIG (reference sequence). This CDR3 spans 16 amino acids.

CDR3 in amino acids: CASSSYPDTQYF. The CDR3 DNA sequence: TGTGCCAGCAGCTCTTACCCAGATACGCAGTATTTT. This rearrangement joins TRBV7-2 to TRBJ2-3; D is unclear. In germline, CDR1 is SGHTA, CDR2 FQGNSA. The CDR3 runs to 12 residues. Trimming pared 4 bases from V and 4 bases from J, leaving 6 bases between.